This T cell receptor (beta chain) was retrieved from a study of T cell responses to AZD1222 COVID-19 vaccine. Sequenced by immunoSEQ multiplex PCR; TCRdb stores in-frame clones only, minus some. This sample has 150,000 to 200,000 clones; approximately 90% occur once, and the top ten carry over 1.5%. The CDR3 runs to 14 residues. Looked up from germline, CDR1 is WSHSY and CDR2 is SAAADI. V shed 8 bases, J shed 4 bases, and the junction held 9 bases outside the gene matches. This clonotype originated in an adult who received the AZD1222 COVID-19 vaccine. Sequences were derived from peripheral blood, sampled 28 days after the second AZD1222 dose. This chain uses TRBV10-2 with TRBJ1-1; TRBD1 agrees at 8 bases. CDR3 DNA: TGCGCCAGCCGCAGGGGGCGGTCGATCACTGAAGCTTTCTTT. Its protein product is CASRRGRSITEAFF.